This is a list of T cell receptor beta chains from one sample in a study of T cells in tumors after PD-1 blockade. Produced via immunoSEQ multiplex PCR; TCRdb's table is partial and in-frame only. The sample contains more than 11,000 clones, roughly 85% of which appear only once. Material: PBMCs, obtained after anti-PD-1 treatment. The receptors stem from a human donor with basal cell carcinoma. Both conserved end residues are part of each CDR3. The order of the fields is CDR3 DNA, CDR3 protein, V gene, D gene, J gene, clone size. The D gene is left open where the match is weak. Where a row states a size, it is once, few, many or the class of an expanded clone; other rows omit it.

CDR3 DNA: TGTGCCTGGAGTGACCTCAATAGCAATCAGCCCCAGCATTTT
CDR3 protein: CAWSDLNSNQPQHF
V gene: TRBV30
D gene: -
J gene: TRBJ1-5
clone size: -

CDR3 DNA: TGTGCCAGCAGTTTGGAGAACAGTCCCTCCTATAATTCACCCCTCCACTTT
CDR3 protein: CASSLENSPSYNSPLHF
V gene: TRBV28
D gene: -
J gene: TRBJ1-6
clone size: -

CDR3 DNA: TGTGCCAGCACCCCTGGGGGGGGCTACGGTGAGCAGTTCTTC
CDR3 protein: CASTPGGGYGEQFF
V gene: TRBV7-9
D gene: -
J gene: TRBJ2-1
clone size: -

CDR3 DNA: TGTGCCAGCAGCTTAGAGGGACGGAGCACTGAAGCTTTCTTT
CDR3 protein: CASSLEGRSTEAFF
V gene: TRBV7-9
D gene: -
J gene: TRBJ1-1
clone size: -

CDR3 DNA: TGTGCCAGCAGCGCCCACTACGGGGGGGCCCCTTCCTACAATGAGCAGTTCTTC
CDR3 protein: CASSAHYGGAPSYNEQFF
V gene: TRBV11-2
D gene: TRBD2
J gene: TRBJ2-1
clone size: -

CDR3 DNA: TGTGCCAGCAGCCAAGATGACAGGGACCATGGCTACACCTTC
CDR3 protein: CASSQDDRDHGYTF
V gene: TRBV3-1/TRBV3-2
D gene: TRBD1
J gene: TRBJ1-2
clone size: few

CDR3 DNA: TGTGCCAGCAGCGTAGGGATGAACAATGAGCAGTTCTTC
CDR3 protein: CASSVGMNNEQFF
V gene: TRBV9
D gene: -
J gene: TRBJ2-1
clone size: -

CDR3 DNA: TGTGCCAGCAGCTCCCTGGGGCAGCCCGCCGAGCAGTACTTC
CDR3 protein: CASSSLGQPAEQYF
V gene: TRBV5-5
D gene: -
J gene: TRBJ2-7
clone size: -

CDR3 DNA: TGCGCCAGCCATACCCGGGACAGACCTAATGAAAAACTGTTTTTT
CDR3 protein: CASHTRDRPNEKLFF
V gene: TRBV23-1
D gene: TRBD1
J gene: TRBJ1-4
clone size: -

CDR3 DNA: TGTGCCAGCAGCTTAGCGTGGGGGGAGAACAATGAGCAGTTCTTC
CDR3 protein: CASSLAWGENNEQFF
V gene: TRBV7-9
D gene: -
J gene: TRBJ2-1
clone size: -

CDR3 DNA: TGTGCCAGCAGATCTCGGGCAGAACGAGAAAATTCACCCCTCCACTTT
CDR3 protein: CASRSRAERENSPLHF
V gene: TRBV7-9
D gene: -
J gene: TRBJ1-6
clone size: -

CDR3 DNA: TGCGCCAGCAGCTTCCCGGCCCCGGGCACTGAAGCTTTCTTT
CDR3 protein: CASSFPAPGTEAFF
V gene: TRBV5-1
D gene: -
J gene: TRBJ1-1
clone size: -

CDR3 DNA: TGTGCCAGCAGCGCCTCAGGGGGACCCTACGAGCAGTACTTC
CDR3 protein: CASSASGGPYEQYF
V gene: TRBV9
D gene: TRBD1
J gene: TRBJ2-7
clone size: -

CDR3 DNA: TGTGCCAGCAGCCCCCAACCCGGGACAGGGCCAGGGGAAAAACTGTTTTTT
CDR3 protein: CASSPQPGTGPGEKLFF
V gene: TRBV3-1/TRBV3-2
D gene: TRBD1
J gene: TRBJ1-4
clone size: -

CDR3 DNA: TGTGCCAGCAGCCTAGCGGGAGCCAAAAACATTCAGTACTTC
CDR3 protein: CASSLAGAKNIQYF
V gene: TRBV3-1/TRBV3-2
D gene: TRBD2
J gene: TRBJ2-4
clone size: -

CDR3 DNA: TGCGCCAGCAGTGAGATTCGGGGGGGCGGTATCCCTTTAGGCTACACCTTC
CDR3 protein: CASSEIRGGGIPLGYTF
V gene: TRBV10-1
D gene: -
J gene: TRBJ1-2
clone size: -

CDR3 DNA: TGTGCCAGCAGCTTACTAGCGGGAGCTCATTACAATGAGCAGTTCTTC
CDR3 protein: CASSLLAGAHYNEQFF
V gene: TRBV7-2
D gene: TRBD2
J gene: TRBJ2-1
clone size: -

CDR3 DNA: TGTGCCAGCGGTGAGGGATGGGGAGCCCAGCATTTT
CDR3 protein: CASGEGWGAQHF
V gene: TRBV6-6
D gene: -
J gene: TRBJ1-5
clone size: -

CDR3 DNA: TGTGCCAGCAGCACATCCCGACTCCGGGACAGACTTTGCTATAGCAATCAGCCCCAGCATTTT
CDR3 protein: CASSTSRLRDRLCYSNQPQHF
V gene: TRBV12-1
D gene: -
J gene: TRBJ1-5
clone size: -

CDR3 DNA: TGTGCCAGCAGCTTTGGGGGAGGGAACACCGGGGAGCTGTTTTTT
CDR3 protein: CASSFGGGNTGELFF
V gene: TRBV5-5
D gene: -
J gene: TRBJ2-2
clone size: medium-sized

CDR3 DNA: TGTGCCAGCAGTGAACGCCTTAGCGGGGACTTCACAGATACGCAGTATTTT
CDR3 protein: CASSERLSGDFTDTQYF
V gene: TRBV2
D gene: TRBD2
J gene: TRBJ2-3
clone size: -

CDR3 DNA: TGTGCTAGTGGTTTGTCCTCAGGGTCTCGCTACACCTTC
CDR3 protein: CASGLSSGSRYTF
V gene: TRBV12-5
D gene: -
J gene: TRBJ1-2
clone size: once

CDR3 DNA: TGCGCCAGCAGCCGCAGCCTTGGGCCCTACAATGAGCAGTTCTTC
CDR3 protein: CASSRSLGPYNEQFF
V gene: TRBV4-1
D gene: -
J gene: TRBJ2-1
clone size: -

CDR3 DNA: TGTGCCAGCATTCCGCCGGCAGGGGGGCACTACGAGCAGTACTTC
CDR3 protein: CASIPPAGGHYEQYF
V gene: TRBV28
D gene: -
J gene: TRBJ2-7
clone size: -

CDR3 DNA: TGTGCCAGCAGTGGTAGGACAGGGGGATATGGCTACACCTTC
CDR3 protein: CASSGRTGGYGYTF
V gene: TRBV2
D gene: TRBD1
J gene: TRBJ1-2
clone size: -

CDR3 DNA: TGTGCCAGCAGCTTCCAGGGACAGGGTACCCGGGGGGGTGGGAAACTGTTTTTT
CDR3 protein: CASSFQGQGTRGGGKLFF
V gene: TRBV7-2
D gene: TRBD1
J gene: TRBJ1-4
clone size: once

CDR3 DNA: TGTGCCAGCAGGCCGACAGGGTACTCCTACGAGCAGTACTTC
CDR3 protein: CASRPTGYSYEQYF
V gene: TRBV28
D gene: TRBD1
J gene: TRBJ2-7
clone size: -

CDR3 DNA: TGTGCCAGCAGCCAAGAAGGGGGGGGCAATTCACCCCTCCACTTT
CDR3 protein: CASSQEGGGNSPLHF
V gene: TRBV3-1/TRBV3-2
D gene: -
J gene: TRBJ1-6
clone size: once

CDR3 DNA: TGTGCCAGTAGTATCCGCAGTCCACAAGAGACCCAGTACTTC
CDR3 protein: CASSIRSPQETQYF
V gene: TRBV19
D gene: -
J gene: TRBJ2-5
clone size: few

CDR3 DNA: TGCGCCAGCAGCCAAGATCTAGCGGGAGCGAGGGAGACCCAGTACTTC
CDR3 protein: CASSQDLAGARETQYF
V gene: TRBV4-1
D gene: TRBD2
J gene: TRBJ2-5
clone size: -

CDR3 DNA: TGTGCCATCAGGGGGACAGGGCTCGGCACTGAAGCTTTCTTT
CDR3 protein: CAIRGTGLGTEAFF
V gene: TRBV10-3
D gene: TRBD1
J gene: TRBJ1-1
clone size: -

CDR3 DNA: TGTGCCAGCAGCTTGGATGCGCGGGCGAACACTGAAGCTTTCTTT
CDR3 protein: CASSLDARANTEAFF
V gene: TRBV5-6
D gene: -
J gene: TRBJ1-1
clone size: -

CDR3 DNA: TGTGCCAGCAGCGTAGAACCGGGACCGTCCTACAATGAGCAGTTCTTC
CDR3 protein: CASSVEPGPSYNEQFF
V gene: TRBV9
D gene: -
J gene: TRBJ2-1
clone size: -

CDR3 DNA: TGTGCCAGCAGTTTGACAGGGAACGACTATGGCTACACCTTC
CDR3 protein: CASSLTGNDYGYTF
V gene: TRBV28
D gene: TRBD1
J gene: TRBJ1-2
clone size: -

CDR3 DNA: TGTGCCAGCAGTGTATACGGGACAAAACTGTTTTTT
CDR3 protein: CASSVYGTKLFF
V gene: TRBV28
D gene: -
J gene: TRBJ1-4
clone size: -

CDR3 DNA: TGCGCCAGCAGCTGGTCCTCAGGGGGGAATAATTCACCCCTCCACTTT
CDR3 protein: CASSWSSGGNNSPLHF
V gene: TRBV5-1
D gene: TRBD1
J gene: TRBJ1-6
clone size: -

CDR3 DNA: TGTGCCAGCTCACCATCTGGGAATGGCTACACCTTC
CDR3 protein: CASSPSGNGYTF
V gene: TRBV18
D gene: -
J gene: TRBJ1-2
clone size: -

CDR3 DNA: TGTGCCAGCAGCAACCAGGGGGACAGGGGAGATACGCAGTATTTT
CDR3 protein: CASSNQGDRGDTQYF
V gene: TRBV11-3
D gene: TRBD1
J gene: TRBJ2-3
clone size: -

CDR3 DNA: TGTGCCAGCACCAATCCGAAGGACAGCGCCTCGAAGAAACTGTTTTTT
CDR3 protein: CASTNPKDSASKKLFF
V gene: TRBV2
D gene: -
J gene: TRBJ1-4
clone size: -

CDR3 DNA: TGTGCCAGCAGACCTCGACAGGGGGCGAACACTGAAGCTTTCTTT
CDR3 protein: CASRPRQGANTEAFF
V gene: TRBV6-5
D gene: TRBD1
J gene: TRBJ1-1
clone size: -

CDR3 DNA: TGTGCCAGCAGGTCCTCCGGGACTCTAACCTACAATGAGCAGTTCTTC
CDR3 protein: CASRSSGTLTYNEQFF
V gene: TRBV28
D gene: -
J gene: TRBJ2-1
clone size: -

CDR3 DNA: TGTGCCAGCAGTCCCGTTCCGGGACAGGGGGTCGGGGATGAGCAGTTCTTC
CDR3 protein: CASSPVPGQGVGDEQFF
V gene: TRBV28
D gene: TRBD1
J gene: TRBJ2-1
clone size: -

CDR3 DNA: TGTGCCAGCAGCCAAGGAAGGGGATTTGGAGAGACCCAGTACTTC
CDR3 protein: CASSQGRGFGETQYF
V gene: TRBV3-1/TRBV3-2
D gene: -
J gene: TRBJ2-5
clone size: -